The rows below give T cell receptor beta chains drawn from one sample of a study of early T cells in non-severe SARS-CoV-2 infection. TCRdb passed the 5' RACE reads through MiXCR, listing each CDR3 protein once. This repertoire shows about 29,000 distinct CDR3 sequences, around 5.7% found once; its top ten account for roughly 5.5%. Source material: whole blood. The source of these receptors is an adult who was a healthcare worker with PCR-confirmed SARS-CoV-2 infection or an uninfected control (not recorded which). Each CDR3 is given with its conserved first and last residue. D genes are given only for firm matches. Size values are once, few and many counts, or a class for expanded clones, and some rows have none.

size	J	V	D	CDR3	DNA
many	TRBJ2-5	TRBV7-2	-	CASSSPWGETQYF	TGTGCCAGCAGCTCACCCTGGGGGGAGACCCAGTACTTC
many	TRBJ2-2	TRBV7-8	-	CASPPGQGTNTGELFF	TGTGCCAGCCCACCTGGGCAGGGAACGAACACCGGGGAGCTGTTTTTT
-	TRBJ1-2	TRBV3-1	-	CASSQFLGLYGYTF	TGTGCCAGCAGCCAATTTCTGGGATTATATGGCTACACCTTC
many	TRBJ1-1	TRBV7-9	-	CASSLQGGTEAFF	TGTGCCAGCAGCTTACAGGGAGGCACTGAAGCTTTCTTT
many	TRBJ2-1	TRBV7-8	TRBD2	CASSPGGKRDNEQFF	TGTGCCAGCAGCCCGGGGGGGAAGCGGGACAATGAGCAGTTCTTC
many	TRBJ2-3	TRBV7-2	-	CASSLAVAVRTDTQYF	TGTGCCAGCAGCTTAGCGGTTGCGGTTCGCACAGATACGCAGTATTTT
many	TRBJ1-2	TRBV4-3	TRBD1	CASSRDGQGPNYGYTF	TGCGCCAGCAGCCGTGACGGACAGGGCCCCAACTATGGCTACACCTTC
many	TRBJ1-6	TRBV30	-	CAWSVRIYGRQYGSPLHF	TGTGCCTGGAGTGTACGGATTTATGGTCGGCAGTACGGCTCACCCCTCCACTTT
few	TRBJ2-3	TRBV24-1	-	CATSGSSAWTDTQYF	TGTGCCACCAGTGGGAGTAGCGCGTGGACAGATACGCAGTATTTT
few	TRBJ2-7	TRBV9	-	CASSVGAGTYEQYF	TGTGCCAGCAGCGTCGGCGCCGGAACCTACGAGCAGTACTTC
few	TRBJ2-1	TRBV7-8	-	CASSARTIYNEQFF	TGTGCCAGCAGCGCCCGGACTATCTACAATGAGCAGTTCTTC
many	TRBJ1-5	TRBV5-5	-	CASSFLRNQPQHF	TGTGCCAGCAGCTTCCTTCGAAATCAGCCCCAGCATTTT
many	TRBJ2-1	TRBV27	-	CASSLMWGWYEQFF	TGTGCCAGCAGTTTAATGTGGGGATGGTATGAGCAGTTCTTC
many	TRBJ2-3	TRBV12-3/TRBV12-4	-	CASLWGGGADTQYF	TGTGCCAGCCTTTGGGGGGGGGGCGCAGATACGCAGTATTTT
many	TRBJ1-1	TRBV6-5	-	CASSYWQGNTEAFF	TGTGCCAGCAGTTACTGGCAGGGGAACACTGAAGCTTTCTTT
few	TRBJ2-4	TRBV28	-	CASSPRGLTGKNIQYF	TGTGCCAGCAGTCCGAGGGGATTAACAGGCAAAAACATTCAGTACTTC
many	TRBJ2-2	TRBV12-3/TRBV12-4	TRBD1	CASTPWGQGATGELFF	TGTGCCAGCACCCCCTGGGGACAGGGTGCCACCGGGGAGCTGTTTTTT
many	TRBJ1-1	TRBV24-1	-	CATSDTMMGGTEAFF	TGTGCCACCAGTGACACAATGATGGGGGGCACTGAAGCTTTCTTT
many	TRBJ2-1	TRBV29-1	-	CSVHNPPNGGDNEQFF	TGCAGCGTCCACAATCCCCCTAACGGGGGAGACAATGAGCAGTTCTTC
many	TRBJ2-4	TRBV20-1	-	CSASGRTLAKNIQYF	TGCAGTGCTAGTGGGCGGACGTTAGCCAAAAACATTCAGTACTTC